Following are 12 T cell receptor beta chains from one sample sequenced in a study of cytomegalovirus exposure and HLA in healthy donors (dated by TCRdb to 2016 to 2017). The receptor library was made with the immunoSEQ multiplex PCR assay. The multiplex PCR relied on a mix of 60 forward primers for TCR Vbeta segments and 13 reverse primers for TCR Jbeta segments. TCRdb mirrors the immuneACCESS table, restricted to in-frame sequences. Some clones are absent from its copies; in checked studies, under half trace to an unresolved V gene, and the reason for the others is unknown. The sample table contains about 150,000 clones; only one count was recorded for around 10% of them. The biggest ten clones account for approximately 1.8% of the sample. Sequenced sample: PBMCs. The receptors were gathered from a male donor in good health and CMV-seronegative.

V gene TRBV2 combines with J gene TRBJ2-6; no definite D call. CDR1 and CDR2 from the germline V gene are SNHLY and FYNNEI. Trimming left V 6 bases short and J 0 bases short, with 9 bases between. There are 15 residues in the CDR3. The CDR3 protein is CASRSHSSGANVLTF. The CDR3 coding sequence is TGTGCCAGCAGATCTCACAGCTCTGGGGCCAACGTCCTGACTTTC.

This clone has more than one count but fewer than ten. The rearrangement links TRBV9 to TRBJ2-6; the match to TRBD2 covers 7 bases. Germline V gene data show CDR1 as SGDLS and CDR2 as YYNGEE. V was pared by 4 bases and J by 3 bases, with 10 bases of the junction left unmatched. CDR3 length equals 17 residues. The CDR3 DNA sequence: TGTGCCAGCAGCCCTCCTGGGAGGGGAAGTGGGGCCAACGTCCTGACTTTC. It is translated as CASSPPGRGSGANVLTF.

The genes are TRBV7-2 and TRBJ2-7; unclear D gene. CDR3 length: 11 residues. CDR1 and CDR2 from the germline V gene are SGHTA and FQGNSA. V was clipped by 5 bases and J by 1 base, with 3 bases between them. CDR3 DNA: TGTGCCAGCAGCCTATCCTACGAGCAGTACTTC. This encodes CASSLSYEQYF.

This clone was detected a few times. This CDR3 is CASSVPDTYSNQPQHF. DNA for the CDR3: TGTGCCAGCAGTGTTCCGGACACCTATAGCAATCAGCCCCAGCATTTT. The rearrangement links TRBV6-1 to TRBJ1-5, with TRBD1 as a possible D gene (5 bases). Germline V gives CDR1 MNHNS, CDR2 SASEGT. With 4 bases removed from V and 0 bases from J, the gap between germline ends came to 13 bases. CDR3 size: 16 residues.

Written as DNA, the CDR3 is TGTGCCAGCAGGGAACGGCGGGGGGGGGACGAGCAGTACTTC. Its protein is CASRERRGGDEQYF. The chain links TRBV2 to TRBJ2-5; TRBD2 matches 9 bases. The J call may be incorrect, as the DNA end agrees better with TRBJ2-7. Germline V gene lookup returns CDR1 SNHLY and CDR2 FYNNEI. The length of the CDR3 is 14 residues.

This clone was seen only a few times. The CDR3 reads CASSIGGFRSYEQYF. The CDR3, as DNA: TGCGCCAGCAGTATCGGGGGTTTTCGGTCCTACGAGCAGTACTTC. The chain employs TRBV23-1 and TRBJ2-7; a weak D match, TRBD2 (6 bases). TRBV23-1 belongs to the ORF category, with a function that is uncertain. V dropped 5 bases and J dropped 1 base, with 15 bases sitting between them. CDR3 size: 15 residues.

The V and J genes are TRBV5-1 and TRBJ2-5, with TRBD2 identical over 8 bases. CDR3 length: 15 amino acids. Germline V CDR1 and CDR2: SGHRS, YFSETQ. V lost 3 bases to trimming and J lost 4 bases; unmatched junction nucleotides: 8. CDR3 protein: CASSSSGGAGETQYF. CDR3 DNA: TGCGCCAGCAGCTCCAGCGGGGGTGCGGGAGAGACCCAGTACTTC.

The V call is TRBV7-9, the J call TRBJ2-1, with 9 bases identical to TRBD2. This CDR3 is 16 amino acids long. J gave up 3 bases and V 5 bases, and 8 bases lay outside the gene matches. Germline-derived CDR1 and CDR2 are SEHNR and FQNEAQ (reference sequence). DNA of the CDR3: TGTGCCAGCAGCCCGACTAGCGGAACTTTCTACAATGAGCAGTTCTTC. Encoded protein: CASSPTSGTFYNEQFF. Looking up the rest from reference TRBV7-9 and TRBJ2-1 gives the full variable domain: DTGVSQNPRHKITKRGQNVTFRCDPISEHNRLYWYRQTLGQGPEFLTYFQNEAQLEKSRLLSDRFSAERPKGSFSTLEIQRTEQGDSAMYLCASSPTSGTFYNEQFFGPGTRLTVL.

The rearrangement links TRBV7-6 to TRBJ2-1, with a tentative D call TRBD2 (6 bases). Looked up from germline, CDR1 is SGHVS and CDR2 is FNYEAQ. The CDR3 consists of 13 residues. Trimming stripped 5 bases from V and 10 bases from J, with 15 bases between. Here the CDR3 DNA reads TGTGCCAGCAGCCCAGGGACTCCTCCCGAGCAGTTCTTC. Its protein product is CASSPGTPPEQFF.

Only a few counts were recorded for this clone. At one end, the junction sequence differs from germline, possibly due to a read error. V gene TRBV4-1 combines with J gene TRBJ2-3; 13 nucleotides align to TRBD2. The CDR3 is made up of 16 amino acids. Germline CDR1 is MGHRA and CDR2 is YSYEKL. CDR3 region: CASSPRTSGRSDAQYF. For the CDR3, the DNA is TGCGCCAGCAGCCCACGGACTAGCGGGAGATCAGATGCGCAGTATTTT.

The rearrangement joins TRBV28 to TRBJ1-1; no firm D call. The V gene lost 7 bases and the J gene lost 0 bases, with 15 bases spanning the gap. The V gene's germline CDR1 is MDHEN and CDR2 SYDVKM. The CDR3 contains 15 residues. The CDR3 nucleotides read TGTGCCAGCACCCCGTCGCTGGAGATGAACACTGAAGCTTTCTTT. Translating gives CASTPSLEMNTEAFF.

This clone was observed a few times. The chain recombines TRBV6-5 with TRBJ1-1; a weak D match, TRBD1 (6 bases). The germline CDR1 and CDR2 sequences are MNHEY and SVGAGI. The V and J ends lost 8 bases and 3 bases respectively, with 10 bases between them. CDR3 length equals 12 residues. The CDR3 spells CASHGTHTEAFF. The CDR3 nucleotides are TGTGCCAGCCACGGGACACACACTGAAGCTTTCTTT.